The rows below give T cell receptor beta chains drawn from one sample of a study of blood T cell repertoires in COVID-19. Assay used: immunoSEQ multiplex PCR; TCRdb lists only in-frame clones, some missing. The data show about 65,000 clones, roughly four fifths seen once. The material sequenced was peripheral blood. The source of these receptors is a man aged 80 or over with acute or convalescent COVID-19. Each CDR3 is given with its conserved first and last residue. Fields, in order: V gene, D gene, clone size, J gene, CDR3 DNA, CDR3 protein. The D gene is left open where the match is weak. Clone sizes are given selectively: once, few, many, or a class where the clone is expanded.

TRBV13,.,.,TRBJ1-3,TGTGCCAGCAGCCCCCGTCGCTCTGGAAACACCATATATTTT,CASSPRRSGNTIYF
TRBV6-1,.,.,TRBJ2-1,TGTGCCAGCAGTGAAGAGGGGGACAATGAGCAGTTCTTC,CASSEEGDNEQFF
TRBV6-5,.,.,TRBJ1-3,TGTGCCAGCGGGAGCCCGGGGAAAAACACCATATATTTT,CASGSPGKNTIYF
TRBV18,TRBD1,.,TRBJ1-5,TGTGCCAGCTCCCAAATTAGCTCCACAGGGGGTAACAATCAGCCCCAGCATTTT,CASSQISSTGGNNQPQHF
TRBV5-1,TRBD2,.,TRBJ2-3,TGCGCCAGCAGCTTGGCGCTAGCGGGCGGAGATACGCAGTATTTT,CASSLALAGGDTQYF
TRBV5-4,.,.,TRBJ2-1,TGTGCCAGCAGCTTGGATGCGGGGGCTTCCTACAATGAGCAGTTCTTC,CASSLDAGASYNEQFF
TRBV5-5,TRBD1,.,TRBJ1-1,TGTGCCAGCAGCGCGACAGGGGCCGCCCCTGAAGCTTTCTTT,CASSATGAAPEAFF
TRBV9,.,.,TRBJ1-6,TGTGCCAGTCCGACAGGCGCAAATTCACCCCTCCACTTT,CASPTGANSPLHF
TRBV6-5,TRBD1,.,TRBJ2-7,TGTGCCAGCAGCCGGGACAGGGGCTCTAACTACGAGCAGTACTTC,CASSRDRGSNYEQYF
TRBV5-6,TRBD1,.,TRBJ1-2,TGTGCCAGCAGCTTTCCTATCGCAGGGGGCGACCTCTCCACCTTC,CASSFPIAGGDLSTF
TRBV2,.,.,TRBJ1-1,TGTGCCAGCAGTGACGGTGTCATGAACACTGAAGCTTTCTTT,CASSDGVMNTEAFF
TRBV4-1,TRBD1,.,TRBJ2-7,TGCGCCAGCAGCCGCCGACAGGGGTCCTACGAGCAGTACTTC,CASSRRQGSYEQYF
TRBV19,.,.,TRBJ1-2,TGTGCCAGTAGTATACTGGGTGGAGATGGCTACACCTTC,CASSILGGDGYTF
TRBV18,.,.,TRBJ1-1,TGTGCCAGCTCAACGAACAGGGACACTGAAGCTTTCTTT,CASSTNRDTEAFF
TRBV5-1,.,.,TRBJ2-2,TGCGCCAGCAGCTTCTCAGACACCGGGGAGCTGTTTTTT,CASSFSDTGELFF
TRBV18,TRBD1,once,TRBJ1-4,TGTGCCAGCTCACAGGGGGCTGGTGAAAAACTGTTTTTT,CASSQGAGEKLFF
TRBV13,.,.,TRBJ1-4,TGTGCCAGCAGCTTAGGGTTACGGGGGACCCAGGAGGAAAAACTGTTTTTT,CASSLGLRGTQEEKLFF
TRBV4-2,TRBD2,.,TRBJ2-1,TGTGCCAGCAGCCAGGCTCCGACTAGCGGGGGGCTCAATGAGCAGTTCTTC,CASSQAPTSGGLNEQFF
TRBV18,.,.,TRBJ1-2,TGTGCCAGCTCACCACCGGTCACCCTTCGAGATGGCTACACCTTC,CASSPPVTLRDGYTF
TRBV7-2,.,few,TRBJ2-7,TGTGCCAGCAGCTTAGGGAGACAGATCCACGAGCAGTACTTC,CASSLGRQIHEQYF
TRBV7-9,.,.,TRBJ1-2,TGTGCCAGCAGCTTATACCGGACAGAAGACTATGGCTACACCTTC,CASSLYRTEDYGYTF
TRBV7-9,TRBD1,.,TRBJ1-4,TGTGCCAGCAGCACGACAGGGTTTAATGAAAAACTGTTTTTT,CASSTTGFNEKLFF
TRBV6-1,.,.,TRBJ2-2,TGTGCCAGCAGTGATACGGGACATTCGAACACCGGGGAGCTGTTTTTT,CASSDTGHSNTGELFF
TRBV30,TRBD1,.,TRBJ2-5,TGTGCCTGGAGGAAACAGGGGTTCCAAGAGACCCAGTACTTC,CAWRKQGFQETQYF
TRBV5-5,TRBD2,.,TRBJ2-1,TGTGCCAGCAGCTTGGTTCCGGGACTAGCATCCCATGAGCAGTTCTTC,CASSLVPGLASHEQFF
TRBV3-1/TRBV3-2,.,.,TRBJ2-5,TGTGCCAGCAGCCAGTGGACAGCACAAGAGACCCAGTACTTC,CASSQWTAQETQYF
TRBV19,.,.,TRBJ2-5,TGTGCCAGTAGTATAGATTTGGGGGGGACCCAGTACTTC,CASSIDLGGTQYF
TRBV6-5,.,.,TRBJ2-5,TGTGCCAGCAGCTACCAAGAGACCCAGTACTTC,CASSYQETQYF
TRBV6-1,TRBD1,.,TRBJ1-5,TGTGCCAGCAGTGTACAGGGGCACCATAGCAATCAGCCCCAGCATTTT,CASSVQGHHSNQPQHF
TRBV6-5,.,few,TRBJ1-1,TGTGCCAGCAGCCGACTGCTATACACTGAAGCTTTCTTT,CASSRLLYTEAFF
TRBV18,.,.,TRBJ2-5,TGTGCCAGCTCACCGAGCAGGGTTAAGGAGGAGACCCAGTACTTC,CASSPSRVKEETQYF
TRBV5-1,TRBD1,.,TRBJ1-1,TGCGCCAGCAGCTTACCGGGACAGCCGAACACTGAAGCTTTCTTT,CASSLPGQPNTEAFF
TRBV11-2,.,.,TRBJ2-7,TGTGCCAGCAGCTTTCAGGGGTACGAGCAGTACTTC,CASSFQGYEQYF
TRBV18,.,once,TRBJ1-1,TGTGCCAGCTCACCACTCAGGGACACTGAAGCTTTCTTT,CASSPLRDTEAFF
TRBV24-1,.,.,TRBJ2-3,TGTGCCACCAGTGACAGCCGACTGGCAGATACGCAGTATTTT,CATSDSRLADTQYF
TRBV5-4,TRBD1,.,TRBJ1-2,TGTGCCAGCAGCTTTGACAGGGCCTATGGCTACACCTTC,CASSFDRAYGYTF
TRBV9,.,.,TRBJ2-1,TGTGCCAGCAGCGCCCATGGGGGGAGCTCCTACAATGAGCAGTTCTTC,CASSAHGGSSYNEQFF
TRBV6-5,.,.,TRBJ2-7,TGTGCCAGCAGTTCCTACCAGGGCTACGAGCAGTACTTC,CASSSYQGYEQYF
TRBV11-3,.,.,TRBJ2-3,TGTGCCAGCAGCTTAATGGCTGACACAGATACGCAGTATTTT,CASSLMADTDTQYF
TRBV10-2,.,.,TRBJ1-1,TGCGCCAGCATCGAACCTAAGACAGGGAACACTGAAGCTTTCTTT,CASIEPKTGNTEAFF
TRBV18,TRBD1,.,TRBJ1-3,TGTGCCAGCTCACCAGGACAGGGGGCCTACACCATATATTTT,CASSPGQGAYTIYF
TRBV18,.,.,TRBJ1-3,TGTGCCAGCTCACCACTTGACAGGCGCTCTGGAAACACCATATATTTT,CASSPLDRRSGNTIYF
TRBV5-1,TRBD1,.,TRBJ1-2,TGCGCCAGCAGCTCCCTGGGACAGGGGGACTATGGCTACACCTTC,CASSSLGQGDYGYTF
TRBV25-1,TRBD2,.,TRBJ2-1,TGTGCCAGCAGTCCGAGCTGGGACTATGGCTACAATGAGCAGTTCTTC,CASSPSWDYGYNEQFF
TRBV18,TRBD1,.,TRBJ2-2,TGTGCCAGCCTAGACAGGGAAGGCACCGGGGAGCTGTTTTTT,CASLDREGTGELFF
TRBV5-1,.,.,TRBJ1-3,TGCGCCAGCAGCTTGCCAGGGGCGGGAAACACCATATATTTT,CASSLPGAGNTIYF
TRBV3-1/TRBV3-2,TRBD1,.,TRBJ1-2,TGTGCCAGCAGCCCAGGGGGCGCCCTCGGTGGCTACACCTTC,CASSPGGALGGYTF
TRBV3-1/TRBV3-2,TRBD1,.,TRBJ1-2,TGTGCCAGCAGCCAAGAGGGACAGGGTGGGTCTGGCTACACCTTC,CASSQEGQGGSGYTF
TRBV9,.,.,TRBJ2-7,TGTGCCAGCAGCGTAGGGGGCGGTACCTACGAGCAGTACTTC,CASSVGGGTYEQYF
TRBV4-2,.,few,TRBJ1-1,TGTGCCAGCACTCTGAGGGCCGAATATTTGAACACTGAAGCTTTCTTT,CASTLRAEYLNTEAFF
TRBV19,.,.,TRBJ1-4,TGTGCCAGTAGTGGAGGGGTTCTTTTCAATGAAAAACTGTTTTTT,CASSGGVLFNEKLFF
TRBV5-8,.,.,TRBJ1-2,TGTGCCACCCGGCAAGGGGGTGCCTATGGCTACACCTTC,CATRQGGAYGYTF
TRBV5-4,.,.,TRBJ2-7,TGTGCCAGCAGCTTGGGACCTAGCTCCTACGAGCAGTACTTC,CASSLGPSSYEQYF
TRBV19,.,.,TRBJ1-1,TGTGCCAGTAGTTGGCAGGGCCCGAACACTGAAGCTTTCTTT,CASSWQGPNTEAFF
TRBV14,TRBD1,few,TRBJ2-7,TGTGCCAGCAGCCCCTGGACAGGGGTAGGAGGCGAGCAGTACTTC,CASSPWTGVGGEQYF
TRBV18,TRBD1,.,TRBJ1-2,TGTGCCAGCTCCCAGGGGGATAACTATGGCTACACCTTC,CASSQGDNYGYTF
TRBV24-1,TRBD1,.,TRBJ1-6,TGTGCCACAACAGGGGTTTTAAGCTCCTATAATTCACCCCTCCACTTT,CATTGVLSSYNSPLHF